Below, 17 T cell receptor beta chains from the same sample are listed, as sequenced in a study of human T cells and chemical hapten exposure. TCRdb ran MiXCR on the RACE reads and lists one entry per CDR3 protein. The sample consists of over 300,000 distinct CDR3 sequences, 5% to 6.5% of them appearing once. Time point noted: pre-sensitization, week 0. This sample's treatment: therapeutic diphenylcyclopropenone sensitization with weekly scalp DPC. The sample consisted of whole blood, taken in connection with sensitization to the hapten diphenylcyclopropenone (DPC). These TCRs come from a woman aged 50 to 65 with alopecia areata. Some clones in this sample may be carry-over from other donors' samples.

This clonotype was recorded at least ten times. The chain carries TRBV14 and TRBJ2-4; D possibly corresponds to TRBD2 (7 bases). Between the trimmed V and J ends, which lost 3 bases and 8 bases, there was a span of 14 bases. There are 14 residues in the CDR3. Germline V CDR1 and CDR2: SGHDN, FVKESK. DNA for the CDR3: TGTGCCAGCAGCCACCGGGGGGCCGGGGACATTCAGTACTTC. Amino acid sequence: CASSHRGAGDIQYF.

This clonotype has a count of ten or more. The J gene is TRBJ2-7, the V gene TRBV5-1, with D maybe TRBD1 (6 bases). The germline V gene encodes CDR1 SGHRS and CDR2 YFSETQ. This CDR3 is 13 amino acids long. V was cut by 4 bases and J by 5 bases, with 13 bases left in between. The CDR3 loop reads CASSRTDHHEQYF. The DNA of the CDR3 is TGCGCCAGCAGCAGGACAGACCACCACGAGCAGTACTTC.

The table lists this clonotype with many counts. The rearrangement links TRBV5-1 to TRBJ2-3; 10 bases align to TRBD1. J gave up 4 bases and V 4 bases, and 6 bases lay outside the gene matches. The CDR3 covers 15 residues. Germline values: CDR1 SGHRS, CDR2 YFSETQ. The CDR3 reads CASSHDRGLADTQYF. The CDR3 nucleotides are TGCGCCAGCAGCCATGACAGGGGGCTAGCAGATACGCAGTATTTT.

This clonotype was seen many times. The CDR3 DNA is TGTGCCAGCAGTTTACTGCAGGGGTCGCAGTATTTT. Amino acids: CASSLLQGSQYF. The V gene is TRBV28, the J gene TRBJ2-3, with D possibly being TRBD1 (6 bases). Trimming stripped 2 bases from V and 10 bases from J, with 10 bases between. The germline V gene has CDR1 MDHEN and CDR2 SYDVKM. The CDR3 contains 12 residues.

This clonotype showed up many times. The chain recombines TRBV29-1 with TRBJ1-2, with 10 bases matching TRBD1. CDR1 and CDR2 from the germline V gene are SQVTM and ANQGSEA. Trimming cost V 8 bases and J 5 bases; bases outside gene matches: 8. The CDR3 has 13 residues. This chain's CDR3 is CSSQDRGRYGYTF. CDR3 nucleotide sequence: TGCAGCTCTCAGGACAGGGGGAGGTATGGCTACACCTTC.

This clonotype has a count of ten or more. V usage is TRBV12-3 or TRBV12-4 and J usage is TRBJ2-3, with 7 nucleotides matching TRBD2. CDR3 size: 15 residues. The junction had 7 bases not matched to a gene; V was cut back by 7 bases and J by 0 bases. CDR3 residues: CASTRTRASTDTQYF. The CDR3, as DNA: TGTGCCAGCACCCGGACTAGGGCTAGCACAGATACGCAGTATTTT.

The chain couples TRBV5-1 to TRBJ2-2; the D gene is possibly TRBD1 (5 bases). The germline V gene encodes CDR1 SGHRS and CDR2 YFSETQ. V was shortened by 4 bases and J by 0 bases, with 10 bases between the two germline ends. CDR3 size: 15 residues. The CDR3 region has the DNA TGCGCCAGCAGCCCTGGACACCCGAACACCGGGGAGCTGTTTTTT. Translated: CASSPGHPNTGELFF.

The chain uses TRBV4-1 and TRBJ1-6; no clear D gene. Germline CDR1 reads MGHRA; CDR2 reads YSYEKL. V was trimmed by 1 base and J by 9 bases, leaving 4 bases between them. The CDR3 contains 12 residues. CDR3 DNA: TGCGCCAGCAGCCAAGTTTCTTCACCCCTCCACTTT. Translating it yields CASSQVSSPLHF.

This clonotype was picked up many times. This CDR3 reads CASSLSGVIPGANVLTF. DNA of the CDR3: TGTGCCAGCAGCCTTAGCGGGGTTATTCCTGGGGCCAACGTCCTGACTTTC. This chain joins TRBV7-8 and TRBJ2-6, with 8 bases matching TRBD2. The V and J ends lost 5 bases and 2 bases, in that order; junction bases with no gene match: 8. The CDR3 runs to 17 residues. Germline V gene sequence: CDR1 SGHVS, CDR2 FQNEAQ.

This clonotype was detected a few times. The rearrangement uses TRBV12-3 or TRBV12-4 and TRBJ2-1, with 7 positions matching TRBD2. The J segment lost 8 bases and the V segment lost 4 bases, leaving 14 bases of the junction unmatched. The CDR3 is 16 residues long. The CDR3 spells CASSSGLVLGEDEQFF. CDR3 sequence (DNA): TGTGCCAGCAGTTCTGGACTAGTCTTAGGAGAGGATGAGCAGTTCTTC.

This clonotype was observed at least ten times. The chain uses TRBV29-1 and TRBJ2-2; a weak D match, TRBD1 (7 bases). Trimming stripped 6 bases from V and 3 bases from J, with 14 bases between. The CDR3 contains 14 residues. The V gene's germline CDR1 is SQVTM and CDR2 ANQGSEA. The CDR3 protein is CSVGIRGDTGELFF. The CDR3 bases are TGCAGCGTGGGGATCAGGGGGGACACCGGGGAGCTGTTTTTT.

This clonotype was counted between two and nine times. This chain connects TRBV6-1 to TRBJ1-2; 8 bases agree with TRBD1. Germline V gene lookup returns CDR1 MNHNS and CDR2 SASEGT. V shed 2 bases and J 8 bases; nucleotides not matched to a gene: 10. The CDR3 has 15 residues. DNA for the CDR3: TGTGCCAGCAGTGAACCCTTTCCGACAGGGGCAGGCTACACCTTC. Translation gives CASSEPFPTGAGYTF.

This clonotype was found a few times. The chain is built from TRBV6-5 and TRBJ2-7, with 10 bases lining up with TRBD1. The junction had 4 bases not matched to a gene; V was cut back by 0 bases and J by 5 bases. The length of the CDR3 is 15 residues. Germline CDR1 and CDR2: MNHEY and SVGAGI. CDR3 nucleotide sequence: TGTGCCAGCAGTTACTCTGGGACAGGGGAAAACGAGCAGTACTTC. This gives the protein CASSYSGTGENEQYF.

This clonotype came up a few times. This could be a read error, since a much larger clone is one nucleotide away. This chain joins TRBV5-5 and TRBJ2-3, with 10 bases aligning to TRBD1. Germline assignment: CDR1 SGHKS and CDR2 YYEKEE (reference sequence). The CDR3 sequence is 14 residues long. Unmatched junction bases numbered 2, after V lost 3 bases and J lost 4 bases. The CDR3 spells CASSWDRGPDTQYF. CDR3 coding DNA: TGTGCCAGCAGCTGGGACAGGGGCCCAGATACGCAGTATTTT.

This clonotype was counted many times. J is TRBJ1-5 and V is TRBV6-6; 7 nucleotides agree with TRBD1. Germline-derived CDR1 and CDR2 are MNHNY and SVGAGI (reference sequence). The CDR3 spans 15 residues. Trimming took 2 bases from V and 5 from J; bases not matched to a gene: 6. This CDR3 is CASSYPDRLDQPQHF. The CDR3 DNA follows: TGTGCCAGCAGTTACCCGGACAGGTTAGATCAGCCCCAGCATTTT.

This clonotype has at least ten counts. CDR3 DNA sequence: TGTGCCATCCTCGGACCGTCCAATGAGCAGTTCTTC. This sequence encodes CAILGPSNEQFF. V gene TRBV10-3 combines with J gene TRBJ2-1, with D unresolved. The V end lost 8 bases, the J end lost 6 bases, and 11 bases lay between the germline ends. This CDR3 region has 12 residues. Germline CDR1 is ENHRY and CDR2 is SYGVKD.

The V and J genes are TRBV5-1 and TRBJ1-4; possible D gene TRBD1, 5 bases. Per the germline V gene, CDR1 is SGHRS and CDR2 is YFSETQ. This CDR3 comprises 14 residues. Deletions cut 4 bases from V and 4 bases from J, with 11 bases between. DNA of the CDR3: TGCGCCAGCAGCCATAGGGGAATTAATGAAAAACTGTTTTTT. Amino acid sequence: CASSHRGINEKLFF.